This T cell receptor beta chain was recorded in a study of T cell repertoires in cytomegalovirus infection (dated by TCRdb to the late 2010s). Turning to the overall study: The peptide stimulations were aimed at well-studied HLA-B-restricted epitopes as well as recently identified HLA-C-restricted CMV epitopes, whose presentation resists viral immunomodulation. Because public TCR beta signatures pointed to carriage of CMV infection together with the matching HLA type, the HLA type of each donor mattered for the analysis. What the study reported, not specific to this receptor: Carriers of CMV infection plus the relevant HLA type were discriminated by the cumulative frequency of public TCR beta family members in the study cohort and in an independent approximately 360-donor cohort. The ex vivo response was dominated by HLA-C-restricted CMV-specific TCR beta clonotypes, which also provided the single most frequent clonotype in two of eight donors.

The treatment or condition label, read with the paper, signifies: in vitro stimulation with specific CMV peptide epitopes to enrich CMV-specific T cells. The CDR3, from cysteine to phenylalanine, totals 16 residues. This entry keeps only the CDR3 DNA: 48 bases, framed from base 1. CDR1 is given as SGHVT and CDR2 as SQSDAQ, both from the germline V gene. V is cut back by 4 bases and J by 3 bases, with 9 bases in the junction unmatched. Sequenced on an Illumina HiSeq 1500. In-frame beta chains were kept once TCRdb had trimmed the public reads at Q25 with fastp and called clones with MiXCR. Rows are combined by CDR3 protein, so each entry shows the most common genes and DNA. A total of 830,000 or so distinct CDR3 sequences appear in this sample, roughly 33% of them only once. The ten largest make up roughly 12% of the sample. This clonotype has a handful of counts. Its specific antigen is unknown. There are no base qualities to consult, and no much larger clone falls within one base.

The specimen was cultured CD8+ T cells from PBMCs, collected from culture after CMV antigen stimulation. This TCR was recovered from a human donor in good health (CMV status not recorded). Some clones in this sample may be carry-over from other donors' samples. In this chain, TRBV7-4 is recombined with TRBJ1-5, and TRBD1 matches 7 of the central bases. CDR3 protein: CASSSGQPNNNQPQHF. The DNA sequence is as follows: TGTGCCAGCAGCTCGGGACAGCCGAATAACAATCAGCCCCAGCATTTT. Extended through the reference TRBV7-4 and TRBJ1-5 proteins, this CDR3 yields the full variable domain: GAGVSQSPRYKVAKRGRDVALRCDSISGHVTLYWYRQTLGQGSEVLTYSQSDAQRDKSGRPSGRFSAERPERSVSTLKIQRTEQGDSAVYLCASSSGQPNNNQPQHFGDGTRLSIL.